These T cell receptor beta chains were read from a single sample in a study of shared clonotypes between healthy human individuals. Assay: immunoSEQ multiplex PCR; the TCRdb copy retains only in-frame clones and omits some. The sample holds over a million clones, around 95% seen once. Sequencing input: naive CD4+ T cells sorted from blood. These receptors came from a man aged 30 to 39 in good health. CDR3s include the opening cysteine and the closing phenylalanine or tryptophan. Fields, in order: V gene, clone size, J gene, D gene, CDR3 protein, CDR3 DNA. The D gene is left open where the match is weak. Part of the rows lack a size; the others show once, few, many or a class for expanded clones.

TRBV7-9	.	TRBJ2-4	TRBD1	CASSPRQGSLGNIQYF	TGTGCCAGCAGCCCGAGACAGGGGTCATTGGGAAACATTCAGTACTTC
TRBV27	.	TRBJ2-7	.	CASSLQGSYEQYF	TGTGCCAGCAGTTTGCAGGGTTCCTACGAGCAGTACTTC
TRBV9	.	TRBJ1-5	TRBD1	CASSVSSKDRGLQISNQPQHF	TGTGCCAGCAGCGTGAGCTCTAAAGACAGGGGGCTCCAGATTAGCAATCAGCCCCAGCATTTT
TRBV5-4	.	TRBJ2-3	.	CASSPMRYTDTQYF	TGTGCCAGCAGTCCGATGAGATACACAGATACGCAGTATTTT
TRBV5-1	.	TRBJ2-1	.	CASREGTGKGNEQFF	TGCGCCAGCAGGGAAGGGACGGGAAAGGGCAATGAGCAGTTCTTC
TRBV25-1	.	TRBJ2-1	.	CASSDPPSYNEQFF	TGTGCCAGCAGTGACCCCCCTAGCTACAATGAGCAGTTCTTC
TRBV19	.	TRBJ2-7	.	CASSIDGTTYEQYF	TGTGCCAGTAGTATAGATGGGACCACCTACGAGCAGTACTTC
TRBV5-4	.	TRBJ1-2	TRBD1	CASSHRTGAYGYTF	TGTGCCAGCAGCCACCGCACAGGGGCCTATGGCTACACCTTC
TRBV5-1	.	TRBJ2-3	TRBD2	CASSFRLASYSTDTQYF	TGCGCCAGCAGCTTCCGACTAGCCAGCTATAGCACAGATACGCAGTATTTT
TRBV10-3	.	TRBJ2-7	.	CAISDWGSMNIYEQYF	TGTGCCATCAGTGATTGGGGGTCCATGAATATCTACGAGCAGTACTTC
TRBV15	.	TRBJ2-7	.	CATSRGGSSYEQYF	TGTGCCACCAGCAGGGGTGGCAGCTCCTACGAGCAGTACTTC
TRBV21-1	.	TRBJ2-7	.	CASSGDNVSYEQYF	TGTGCCAGCTCTGGGGACAACGTGTCCTACGAGCAGTACTTC
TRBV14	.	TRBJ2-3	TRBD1	CASSQSRPGGFTDTQYF	TGTGCCAGCAGCCAGTCCCGCCCAGGGGGCTTCACAGATACGCAGTATTTT
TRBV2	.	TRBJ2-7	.	CASGTLTSAEQYF	TGTGCCAGCGGAACCTTAACCTCAGCAGAGCAGTACTTC
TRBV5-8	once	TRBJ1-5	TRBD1	CASSLGTGENQPQHF	TGTGCCAGCAGCTTAGGGACAGGAGAAAATCAGCCCCAGCATTTT
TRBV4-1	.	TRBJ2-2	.	CASSREGQPNTGELFF	TGCGCCAGCAGCCGGGAAGGCCAGCCGAACACCGGGGAGCTGTTTTTT
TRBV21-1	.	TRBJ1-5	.	CASSKVEDNSNQPQHF	TGTGCCAGCAGCAAAGTGGAAGATAATAGCAATCAGCCCCAGCATTTT
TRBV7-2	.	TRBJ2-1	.	CASSRSYNEQFF	TGTGCCAGCAGCCGCTCCTACAATGAGCAGTTCTTC
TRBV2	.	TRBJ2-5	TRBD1	CASRARQGKSAQYF	TGTGCCAGCAGGGCACGACAGGGAAAATCGGCCCAGTACTTC
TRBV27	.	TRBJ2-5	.	CASSPTYQETQYF	TGTGCCAGCAGTCCGACGTACCAAGAGACCCAGTACTTC
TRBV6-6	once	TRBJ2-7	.	CASSRTERGEQYF	TGTGCCAGCAGTCGGACAGAAAGAGGCGAGCAGTACTTC
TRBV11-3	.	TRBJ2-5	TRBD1	CASSLTGERETQYF	TGTGCCAGCAGCCTTACAGGGGAGAGGGAGACCCAGTACTTC
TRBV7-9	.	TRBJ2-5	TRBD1	CASSSSKTRQGAEETQYF	TGTGCCAGCAGCTCGAGCAAAACCCGACAGGGGGCTGAGGAGACCCAGTACTTC
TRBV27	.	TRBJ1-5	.	CASSSRSNQPQHF	TGTGCCAGCAGTTCGCGGAGCAATCAGCCCCAGCATTTT
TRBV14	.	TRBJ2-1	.	CASSQDTVNEQFF	TGTGCCAGCAGCCAAGATACAGTGAATGAGCAGTTCTTC
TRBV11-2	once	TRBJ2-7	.	CASSLGGQGLRRQYF	TGTGCCAGCAGCTTAGGGGGCCAGGGTCTTAGAAGGCAGTACTTC
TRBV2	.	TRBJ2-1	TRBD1	CASCRTGIYNEQFF	TGTGCCAGCTGCAGGACAGGGATCTACAATGAGCAGTTCTTC
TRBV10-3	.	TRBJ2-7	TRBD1	CAISWTGIVDEQYF	TGTGCCATCAGTTGGACAGGGATCGTCGACGAGCAGTACTTC
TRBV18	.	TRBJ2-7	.	CASSPPSAGEQYF	TGTGCCAGCTCACCACCATCGGCTGGCGAGCAGTACTTC
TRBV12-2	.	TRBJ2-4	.	CASRHPESGPLYF	TGTGCAAGTCGCCACCCAGAGAGCGGGCCGCTATACTTC